The present entry profiles one TCR beta chain with its context. The entry originates in a study of blood T cell repertoires in COVID-19. Study context: Samples representing acute and convalescent COVID-19 were sourced from the United States, Italy and Spain.

V lost 7 bases, J lost 1 base, and 21 bases lay in between. Germline CDR1 SQVTM, CDR2 ANQGSEA. CDR3 size: 16 residues. As originally analysed: Amplification from reference gene primers served as the basis for estimated nucleated cell counts. The assay was immunoSEQ multiplex PCR, and TCRdb's table has in-frame clones only and misses some. V, J and clone size were drawn from that table, and D and trimming were deduced from the DNA. The table lists a few hundred thousand clones, more than 75% of them singletons. The TCR was taken from a man in his forties or fifties with acute or convalescent COVID-19. V is TRBV29-1 and J is TRBJ2-3, with D possibly being TRBD1 or TRBD2 (5 bases each). Sequencing was performed on peripheral blood. The CDR3 bases are TGCAGCGGGGGGAATCTAGATCTCTCTGGCACAGATACGCAGTATTTT. Encoded protein: CSGGNLDLSGTDTQYF.